The subject of this entry is one T cell receptor (beta chain). This record comes from a study of blood T cell repertoires in COVID-19. The repertoire was sequenced with immunoSEQ multiplex PCR; TCRdb's copy has only in-frame clones and lacks some. The sample lists about 190,000 clones, 65% to 80% occurring once. V was pared by 0 bases and J by 5 bases, with 9 bases between. This CDR3 has 13 residues. Per the germline V gene, CDR1 is SGHRS and CDR2 is YFSETQ. This TCR was sampled from a man aged 45-65 years who had recovered from COVID-19. Sequenced input: peripheral blood. The V call is TRBV5-1, the J call TRBJ2-7, with D maybe TRBD2 (5 bases). The CDR3 here is CASSLAGMDEQYF. Here the CDR3 DNA reads TGCGCCAGCAGCTTGGCCGGGATGGACGAGCAGTACTTC.